In its sample, the clone carrying this TCR beta chain was seen once. One end of the junction does not line up with germline, which may come from a read error. Clones were sequenced by immunoSEQ multiplex PCR, and TCRdb holds only the in-frame ones, with some missing. The sample yields some 59,000 clones, roughly 90% seen once. The data stem from a study of T cell changes during pregnancy in multiple sclerosis. Germline CDR1 is MGHRA and CDR2 is YSYEKL. This CDR3 has 17 residues. The receptor's source is a female donor with multiple sclerosis, enrolled in a pregnancy study. Sequenced material: peripheral blood, taken in the second trimester of pregnancy. V gene TRBV4-1 combines with J gene TRBJ2-1, with 11 bases that match TRBD2. CDR3 DNA sequence: TGCGCCAGCAGCCAACTTAGCGGGGGGGCGTCCTACAGTGAGCAGTTCTTC. Translation gives CASSQLSGGASYSEQFF.